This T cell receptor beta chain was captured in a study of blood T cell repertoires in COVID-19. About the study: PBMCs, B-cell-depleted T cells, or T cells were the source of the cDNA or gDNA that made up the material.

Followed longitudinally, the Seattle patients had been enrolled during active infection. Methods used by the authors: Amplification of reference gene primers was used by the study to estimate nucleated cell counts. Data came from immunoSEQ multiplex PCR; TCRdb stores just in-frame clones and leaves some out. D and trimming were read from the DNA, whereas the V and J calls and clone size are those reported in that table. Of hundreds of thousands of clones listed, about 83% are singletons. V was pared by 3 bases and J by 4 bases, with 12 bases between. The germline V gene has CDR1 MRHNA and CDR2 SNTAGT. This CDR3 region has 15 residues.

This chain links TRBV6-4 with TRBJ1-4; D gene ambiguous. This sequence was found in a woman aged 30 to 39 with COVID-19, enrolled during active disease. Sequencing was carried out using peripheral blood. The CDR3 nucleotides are TGTGCCAGCAGTGAAGGAGTCGGGGATAATGAAAAACTGTTTTTT. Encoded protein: CASSEGVGDNEKLFF.